The 14 T cell receptor beta chains listed next were all sequenced from one sample in a study of CD8 T cells in ankylosing spondylitis. TCRdb recomputed calls from the 5' RACE reads with MiXCR, one row per CDR3 protein. The table records some 250,000 distinct CDR3 sequences, roughly a quarter of them present only once. The sequencing input was blood, either unsorted or a sorted T cell fraction (not recorded which). The source of these receptors is a male donor with ankylosing spondylitis or in good health (not recorded which).

This clonotype came up a few times. The chain couples TRBV12-3 or TRBV12-4 to TRBJ2-5, with 10 nucleotides matching TRBD1. The CDR3 is 15 residues long. Trimming at V came to 5 bases and at J to 3 bases, leaving 6 bases not matched to a gene. The CDR3 region is CASSTRQGAEETQYF. CDR3 nucleotide sequence: TGTGCCAGCAGTACAAGACAGGGGGCCGAAGAGACCCAGTACTTC.

The V and J genes are TRBV7-3 and TRBJ2-3; tentatively, D is TRBD1 or TRBD2 (6 bases each). This CDR3 is 16 amino acids long. CDR1 SGHTA and CDR2 FQGTGA come from the germline V gene. Deletions cut 6 bases from V and 4 bases from J, with 20 bases between. CDR3 DNA sequence: TGTGCCAGCAGTCCAGTGGAGGGGGGCGGAGCAGATACGCAGTATTTT. Translated: CASSPVEGGGADTQYF.

This clonotype was observed many times. The CDR3: CASSLSEAGFNEQFF. DNA for the CDR3: TGTGCCAGCAGTCTGTCTGAAGCGGGGTTCAATGAGCAGTTCTTC. The chain joins TRBV6-1 to TRBJ2-1; TRBD2 aligns across 7 bases. The CDR3 runs 15 residues. The germline CDR1 and CDR2 sequences are MNHNS and SASEGT. Trimming cost V 5 bases and J 6 bases; bases outside gene matches: 10.

Remarks on this clonotype: This could be a read error, since a much larger clone is one nucleotide away. CDR3 in amino acids: CIARDSTGNTGELFF. Written as DNA, the CDR3 is TGCATTGCTAGAGATAGCACAGGGAACACCGGGGAGCTGTTTTTT. This chain uses TRBV20-1 with TRBJ2-2; perhaps TRBD1 as D (5 bases). Germline CDR1 DFQATT, CDR2 SNEGSKA (reference sequence). CDR3 length: 15 residues.

The rearrangement links TRBV6-1 to TRBJ2-1; TRBD2 matches at 7 bases. V shed 7 bases, J shed 8 bases, and the junction held 8 bases outside the gene matches. Germline values: CDR1 MNHNS, CDR2 SASEGT. This CDR3 is 13 amino acids long. This chain's CDR3 is CASTYGGRDEQFF. The CDR3, as DNA: TGTGCCAGCACCTATGGGGGGAGGGATGAGCAGTTCTTC.

The V and J genes are TRBV28 and TRBJ2-3, with 9 bases that match TRBD2. The CDR3 is 16 amino acids. CDR1 and CDR2 (germline): MDHEN, SYDVKM. Unmatched junction bases numbered 3, after V lost 1 base and J lost 1 base. The CDR3 DNA reads TGTGCCAGCAGTTTATCAGCGGGGGGACGCACAGATACGCAGTATTTT. Its translation is CASSLSAGGRTDTQYF.

The chain employs TRBV6-1 and TRBJ1-5; 7 bases fit TRBD1. The germline CDR1 and CDR2 sequences are MNHNS and SASEGT. The CDR3 sequence is 14 residues long. V shed 8 bases and J 1 base; nucleotides not matched to a gene: 5. CDR3 nucleotides: TGTGCCAGCCGACAGGGATTGAGCAATCAGCCCCAGCATTTT. Its protein product is CASRQGLSNQPQHF.

The chain has TRBV18 and TRBJ2-5, with D perhaps matching TRBD1 (5 bases). The CDR3 runs to 13 residues. Trimming removed 4 bases at V and 5 bases at J, with 11 bases between. Germline V gene lookup returns CDR1 KGHSH and CDR2 LQKENI. The CDR3 coding sequence is TGTGCCAGCTCACTGACAGTTTACGAGACCCAGTACTTC. The encoded protein is CASSLTVYETQYF.

The chain couples TRBV20-1 to TRBJ1-1, with TRBD1 as a possible D gene (6 bases). The CDR3 has 13 residues. V shed 3 bases and J shed 1 base, with 9 bases lying between them. CDR1 and CDR2 from the germline V gene are DFQATT and SNEGSKA (reference sequence). CDR3 sequence (DNA): TGCAGTGCTAGGTGGACAGCGAACACTGAAGCTTTCTTT. It is translated as CSARWTANTEAFF.

This clonotype was detected many times. CDR3 sequence (DNA): TGCAGCGTTGAAGAAACGGCAGGACGGTATTTT. It specifies CSVEETAGRYF. This chain links TRBV29-1 with TRBJ2-3; D remains unclear. The CDR3 runs 11 residues. Deletions cut 0 bases from V and 14 bases from J, with 12 bases between. Germline CDR1 SQVTM, CDR2 ANQGSEA.

This clonotype occurred many times. The V and J genes are TRBV30 and TRBJ2-1; 10 bases line up with TRBD2. This CDR3 spans 15 amino acids. Germline assignment: CDR1 GTSNPN and CDR2 SVGIG (reference sequence). With V trimmed by 3 bases and J by 7 bases, 9 bases remained unmatched. This chain's CDR3 is CAWSLGSGGGNEQFF. The CDR3 DNA reads TGTGCCTGGAGCCTCGGAAGCGGGGGGGGGAATGAGCAGTTCTTC.

A few counts support this clonotype. The chain couples TRBV6-5 to TRBJ1-5; no clear D. V lost 5 bases and J lost 3, with 5 bases in between. The germline gives CDR1 MNHEY, CDR2 SVGAGI. CDR3 length: 12 amino acids. The CDR3 loop reads CASSDPNQPQHF. The CDR3 DNA reads as TGTGCCAGCAGTGATCCCAATCAGCCCCAGCATTTT.

As to this clonotype: Its ends do not fully match the called genes, so a read error is possible. The chain carries TRBV20-1 and TRBJ2-1, with a possible D match to TRBD2 (6 bases). The CDR3 covers 16 residues. CDR1 and CDR2 (germline): DFQATT, SNEGSKA (reference sequence). DNA of the CDR3: TGCATTGCTAGGGGTTCGAGCGGGCCTTTGTACAATGAGCAGTTCTTC. Protein product: CIARGSSGPLYNEQFF.

CDR3 nucleotide sequence: TGTGCCAGCAGCTTAGGGGTGGTAGCCCAGTCCGACACAGATACGCAGTATTTT. Its protein is CASSLGVVAQSDTDTQYF. The chain employs TRBV11-1 and TRBJ2-3; D remains unclear. The CDR3 has 18 amino acids. Deletions cut 1 base from V and 2 bases from J, with 19 bases between. Germline values: CDR1 SGHAT, CDR2 FQDESV (reference sequence).